Listed here are 2 T cell receptor beta chains from one sample, sequenced in a study of cytomegalovirus exposure and HLA in healthy donors. Primers for the PCR totalled 60 Vbeta and 13 Jbeta. The repertoire was sequenced with immunoSEQ multiplex PCR; TCRdb's copy has only in-frame clones and lacks some. Here the sample spans roughly 54,000 clones, 70% being singletons. Sample: PBMCs. The receptors stem from a woman in her fifties or sixties in good health and CMV-seropositive.

This clone occurred a few times. This sequence joins TRBV12-5 and TRBJ1-6; 9 bases map to TRBD1. This CDR3 region has 19 residues. J was trimmed by 7 bases and V by 1 base; bases with no gene match: 14. Germline CDR1 reads LGHNT; CDR2 reads FRNRAP. CDR3 DNA sequence: TGTGCTAGTGGTTTGGCCCTTAGCGCTACAGGGGGCAAAAATTCACCCCTCCACTTT. Translation gives CASGLALSATGGKNSPLHF. The variable domain in full, completed from reference TRBV12-5 and TRBJ1-6, reads DARVTQTPRHKVTEMGQEVTMRCQPILGHNTVFWYRQTMMQGLELLAYFRNRAPLDDSGMPKDRFSAEMPDATLATLKIQPSEPRDSAVYFCASGLALSATGGKNSPLHFGNGTRLTVT.

This clone came up a few times. V usage is TRBV21-1 and J usage is TRBJ1-5; TRBD1 is the table's D call and was not checked against the DNA. TRBV21-1 is marked as a pseudogene. The CDR3 has 14 amino acids. The CDR3 loop reads CASSQGMSNQPQHF. The CDR3 DNA sequence: TGTGCCAGCAGTCAGGGTATGAGCAATCAGCCCCAGCATTTT.